This T cell receptor beta chain is drawn from a study of blood T cell repertoires in COVID-19. V shed 7 bases, J shed 7 bases, and the junction held 15 bases outside the gene matches. This CDR3 comprises 16 residues. From germline, CDR1 is SGHDT and CDR2 YYEEEE. Clones were sequenced by immunoSEQ multiplex PCR, and TCRdb holds only the in-frame ones, with some missing. The table has 180,000 or so clones, roughly nine tenths seen once. Material: peripheral blood. V usage is TRBV5-6 and J usage is TRBJ1-4, with TRBD1 matching over 8 bases. The receptor was isolated from a man between 18 and 29 years old with acute or convalescent COVID-19. CDR3: CASRSLQGGSSEKLFF. For the CDR3, the DNA is TGTGCCAGCCGAAGTTTACAGGGGGGAAGTAGTGAAAAACTGTTTTTT. Together with reference TRBV5-6 and TRBJ1-4, the CDR3 gives the full variable domain: DAGVTQSPTHLIKTRGQQVTLRCSPKSGHDTVSWYQQALGQGPQFIFQYYEEEERQRGNFPDRFSGHQFPNYSSELNVNALLLGDSALYLCASRSLQGGSSEKLFFGSGTQLSVL.